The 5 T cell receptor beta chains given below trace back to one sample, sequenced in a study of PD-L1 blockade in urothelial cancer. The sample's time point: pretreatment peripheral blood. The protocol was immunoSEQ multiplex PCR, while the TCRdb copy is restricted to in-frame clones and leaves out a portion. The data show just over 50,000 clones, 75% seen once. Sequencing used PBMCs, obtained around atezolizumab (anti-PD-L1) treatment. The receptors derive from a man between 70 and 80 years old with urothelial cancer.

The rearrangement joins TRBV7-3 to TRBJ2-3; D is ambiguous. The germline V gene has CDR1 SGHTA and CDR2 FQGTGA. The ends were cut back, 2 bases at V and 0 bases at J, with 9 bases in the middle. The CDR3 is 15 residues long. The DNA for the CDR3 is TGTGCCAGCAGCTTAGGGCGATTCAGCACAGATACGCAGTATTTT. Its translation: CASSLGRFSTDTQYF.

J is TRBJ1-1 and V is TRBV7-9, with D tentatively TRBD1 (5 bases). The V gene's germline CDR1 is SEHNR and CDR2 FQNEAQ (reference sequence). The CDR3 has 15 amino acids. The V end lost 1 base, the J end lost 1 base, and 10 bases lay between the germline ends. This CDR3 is CASSLGGRTNTEAFF. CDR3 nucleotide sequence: TGTGCCAGCAGCTTAGGGGGCCGGACGAACACTGAAGCTTTCTTT. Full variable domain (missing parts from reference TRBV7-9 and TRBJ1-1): DTGVSQNPRHKITKRGQNVTFRCDPISEHNRLYWYRQTLGQGPEFLTYFQNEAQLEKSRLLSDRFSAERPKGSFSTLEIQRTEQGDSAMYLCASSLGGRTNTEAFFGQGTRLTVV.

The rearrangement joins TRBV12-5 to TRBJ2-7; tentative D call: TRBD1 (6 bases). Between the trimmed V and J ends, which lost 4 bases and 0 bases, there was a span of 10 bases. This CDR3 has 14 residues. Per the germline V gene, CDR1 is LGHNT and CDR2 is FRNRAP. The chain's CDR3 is CASGSGTNSYEQYF. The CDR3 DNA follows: TGTGCTAGTGGTTCCGGGACAAACTCCTACGAGCAGTACTTC.

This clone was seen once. CDR3 DNA sequence: TGTGCCAGCAGATACCTAACCACAGGGGGAAACACTGAAGCTTTCTTT. It codes for CASRYLTTGGNTEAFF. The rearrangement links TRBV27 to TRBJ1-1; TRBD1 matches at 8 bases. Germline CDR1 reads MNHEY; CDR2 reads SMNVEV (reference sequence). With 6 bases clipped from V and 2 bases from J, the junction kept 11 bases outside the gene matches. This CDR3 has 16 residues.

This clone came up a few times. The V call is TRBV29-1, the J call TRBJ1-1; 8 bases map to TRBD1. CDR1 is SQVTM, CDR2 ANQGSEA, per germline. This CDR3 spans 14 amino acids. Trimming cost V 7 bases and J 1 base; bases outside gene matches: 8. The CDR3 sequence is CSAPGGTGNTEAFF. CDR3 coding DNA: TGCAGCGCCCCGGGCGGGACAGGGAACACTGAAGCTTTCTTT. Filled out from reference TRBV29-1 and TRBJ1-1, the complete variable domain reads SAVISQKPSRDICQRGTSLTIQCQVDSQVTMMFWYRQQPGQSLTLIATANQGSEATYESGFVIDKFPISRPNLTFSTLTVSNMSPEDSSIYLCSAPGGTGNTEAFFGQGTRLTVV.